Detailed here is one T cell receptor beta chain. Antigen: not known. These data are taken from a study of shared clonotypes between healthy human individuals. Repertoires were generated with immunoSEQ multiplex PCR, while TCRdb's copy carries only in-frame clones and drops some. This table holds roughly 720,000 clones, around 90% found once. Trimming removed 4 bases from V and 0 bases from J; junction bases left unmatched: 6. This CDR3 comprises 15 residues. CDR1 and CDR2 from the germline V gene are MDHEN and SYDVKM. Overall study findings and caveats: Blood was the sole source, and tissue repertoires probably differ. Clonotypes which were not shared had lower generation probabilities than clonotypes that all four donors shared.

Sequencing was carried out using memory CD8+ T cells from PBMCs. Subset noted: CD45RO+ cells pooled with CCR7-negative TemRA cells. This TCR was recovered from a man younger than 35 in good health. Some clones in this sample may be carry-over from other donors' samples. The genes are TRBV28 and TRBJ2-7; TRBD1 matches at 7 bases. The DNA for the CDR3 is TGTGCCAGCAGTTCGGGACAGCATCACTCCTACGAGCAGTACTTC. Protein product: CASSSGQHHSYEQYF.